Shown below are 21 T cell receptor beta chains from a single sample sequenced in a study of T cell responses to AZD1222 COVID-19 vaccine. The protocol was immunoSEQ multiplex PCR, while the TCRdb copy is restricted to in-frame clones and leaves out a portion. The sample holds 130,000 to 150,000 clones, 70% to 90% seen once. Sample: peripheral blood, taken 28 days after the second AZD1222 dose. Every receptor here comes from an adult who received the AZD1222 COVID-19 vaccine.

This clone showed up just once. The chain employs TRBV2 and TRBJ1-1, with a tentative D call TRBD1 (5 bases). The V gene lost 5 bases and the J gene lost 7 bases, with 17 bases spanning the gap. Germline CDR1 SNHLY, CDR2 FYNNEI. The CDR3 totals 14 residues. CDR3 sequence reads: CASSWTGRGGEAFF. CDR3 sequence (DNA): TGTGCCAGCAGTTGGACCGGCCGGGGGGGTGAAGCTTTCTTT.

This chain links TRBV6-5 with TRBJ1-1, with 8 bases matching TRBD1. Trimming removed 5 bases from V and 8 bases from J; junction bases left unmatched: 4. The V gene's germline CDR1 is MNHEY and CDR2 SVGAGI. The CDR3 contains 12 residues. The CDR3 region has the DNA TGTGCCAGCAGTCGCCGGGACAGGGAAGCTTTCTTT. This encodes CASSRRDREAFF.

In this sample, this clone turned up once. The gene calls are TRBV7-9 and TRBJ1-1; no definite D call. Trimming pared 3 bases from V and 3 bases from J, leaving 11 bases between. CDR1 SEHNR and CDR2 FQNEAQ come from the germline V gene (reference sequence). The CDR3 consists of 14 residues. The CDR3 DNA follows: TGTGCCAGCAGCTTTGACGTAAGGGACACTGAAGCTTTCTTT. This gives the protein CASSFDVRDTEAFF.

The rearrangement uses TRBV10-3 and TRBJ2-3, with TRBD2 matching 7 bases. With V trimmed by 8 bases and J by 0 bases, 5 bases remained unmatched. This CDR3 spans 14 amino acids. The V gene's germline CDR1 is ENHRY and CDR2 SYGVKD. CDR3 in amino acids: CAIGLAVSTDTQYF. The CDR3 region has the DNA TGTGCCATCGGTCTAGCGGTAAGCACAGATACGCAGTATTTT.

The CDR3 here is CAISEFRLAGGNTGELFF. Written as DNA, the CDR3 is TGTGCCATCAGTGAGTTCCGACTAGCGGGGGGGAACACCGGGGAGCTGTTTTTT. This chain links TRBV10-3 with TRBJ2-2, with 13 bases lining up with TRBD2. V gave up 1 base and J gave up 1 base; unmatched junction bases: 3. Per the germline V gene, CDR1 is ENHRY and CDR2 is SYGVKD. The CDR3 consists of 18 residues.

This CDR3 is CSVGLAEGSEQYF. The CDR3 nucleotides are TGCAGCGTTGGACTAGCGGAGGGTTCCGAGCAGTACTTC. The chain couples TRBV29-1 to TRBJ2-7; TRBD2 agrees at 9 bases. The trim removed 4 bases at V and 6 bases at J, leaving 7 bases unmatched. CDR1 SQVTM and CDR2 ANQGSEA come from the germline V gene. The CDR3 consists of 13 residues.

This chain links TRBV10-3 with TRBJ2-5, with a possible D match to TRBD1 (5 bases). This CDR3 spans 14 amino acids. Germline-derived CDR1 and CDR2 are ENHRY and SYGVKD. V lost 6 bases and J lost 3, with 14 bases in between. Here the CDR3 DNA reads TGTGCCATCAGCAAGACAGAAAATGAAGAGACCCAGTACTTC. It is translated as CAISKTENEETQYF.

The chain employs TRBV6-6 and TRBJ2-7; 10 nucleotides match TRBD1. The CDR3 spans 14 residues. V lost 8 bases and J lost 2; bases outside the gene matches: 6. Looked up from germline, CDR1 is MNHNY and CDR2 is SVGAGI (reference sequence). CDR3 DNA: TGTGCCAGCTGTCGGGACAGGGGTGCCTACGAGCAGTACTTC. Protein product: CASCRDRGAYEQYF.

In its sample, this clone was seen once. The CDR3 bases are TGTGCCAGCAGCTTAGGACAGACTGGAAACACCATATATTTT. Translation gives CASSLGQTGNTIYF. The rearrangement uses TRBV11-2 and TRBJ1-3, with D tentatively TRBD1 (5 bases). Germline values: CDR1 SGHAT, CDR2 FQNNGV. The V gene lost 1 base and the J gene lost 2 bases, with 6 bases spanning the gap. This CDR3 is 14 amino acids long.

This chain uses TRBV3-1 (or the pseudogene TRBV3-2) with TRBJ2-2; D could derive from TRBD1 or TRBD2 (6 bases each). CDR3 length equals 13 residues. CDR1 is LGHDT and CDR2 is YNNKEL in the germline V gene (reference sequence). Trimming removed 4 bases from V and 6 bases from J, with 9 bases in between. CDR3 coding DNA: TGTGCCAGCAGCCTGAGGGGGGCCGGGGAGCTGTTTTTT. It translates to CASSLRGAGELFF.

V usage is TRBV27 and J usage is TRBJ1-1; D gene uncertain. Trimming removed 6 bases at V and 0 bases at J, with 8 bases between. Germline loops: CDR1 MNHEY, CDR2 SMNVEV (reference sequence). This CDR3 region has 13 residues. In DNA, the CDR3 is TGTGCCAGCAGGAGTTACATGAACACTGAAGCTTTCTTT. This gives the protein CASRSYMNTEAFF.

The J gene is TRBJ2-6, the V gene TRBV28; D possibly corresponds to TRBD2 (5 bases). Per the germline V gene, CDR1 is MDHEN and CDR2 is SYDVKM. V lost 3 bases and J lost 0, with 15 bases in between. The CDR3 runs 18 residues. CDR3: CASSLVLVGDSGANVLTF. CDR3 DNA: TGTGCCAGCAGTTTGGTTCTGGTCGGGGACTCTGGGGCCAACGTCCTGACTTTC.

This clone was detected once. The chain links TRBV6-5 to TRBJ1-1, with D possibly TRBD1 on 5 matching bases. Germline CDR1 reads MNHEY; CDR2 reads SVGAGI. V was clipped by 6 bases and J by 3 bases, with 11 bases between them. CDR3 size: 13 residues. CDR3 bases: TGTGCCAGCAGGCCCCTAGGGGACACTGAAGCTTTCTTT. This translates into CASRPLGDTEAFF.

The chain links TRBV5-1 to TRBJ2-5; TRBD1 aligns across 7 bases. Germline CDR1 reads SGHRS; CDR2 reads YFSETQ. Trimming removed 1 base from V and 1 base from J; junction bases left unmatched: 4. The CDR3 covers 15 residues. CDR3 nucleotide sequence: TGCGCCAGCAGCTTGCGGGACAGCTCCCAAGAGACCCAGTACTTC. Protein product: CASSLRDSSQETQYF.

The gene calls are TRBV2 and TRBJ1-1; possible D gene TRBD1, 5 bases. Per the germline V gene, CDR1 is SNHLY and CDR2 is FYNNEI. The CDR3 contains 14 residues. V was shortened by 7 bases and J by 1 base, with 13 bases between the two germline ends. This CDR3 is CASTLFDRNTEAFF. The CDR3 DNA reads TGTGCCAGCACTCTTTTCGACAGGAACACTGAAGCTTTCTTT.

The V gene is TRBV5-8, the J gene TRBJ2-1; 9 nucleotides line up with TRBD2. Germline CDR1 and CDR2: SGHTS and YDEGEE. This CDR3 spans 19 amino acids. J was trimmed by 2 bases and V by 0 bases; bases with no gene match: 12. The CDR3 protein is CASSLGWRLAGKTYNEQFF. The CDR3 region has the DNA TGTGCCAGCAGCTTGGGGTGGAGGCTAGCGGGAAAAACCTACAATGAGCAGTTCTTC.

This sequence joins TRBV7-2 and TRBJ1-1; possibly TRBD1 for D (5 bases). The CDR3 contains 14 residues. V lost 1 base, J lost 3 bases, and 9 bases lay in between. Germline V gene sequence: CDR1 SGHTA, CDR2 FQGNSA. The chain's CDR3 is CASSLGQYYTEAFF. CDR3 DNA sequence: TGTGCCAGCAGCTTAGGACAGTACTACACTGAAGCTTTCTTT. Looking up the rest from reference TRBV7-2 and TRBJ1-1 gives the full variable domain: GAGVSQSPSNKVTEKGKDVELRCDPISGHTALYWYRQSLGQGLEFLIYFQGNSAPDKSGLPSDRFSAERTGGSVSTLTIQRTQQEDSAVYLCASSLGQYYTEAFFGQGTRLTVV.

This chain connects TRBV6-6 to TRBJ2-1; D is perhaps TRBD2 (6 bases). There are 13 residues in the CDR3. Deletions cut 6 bases from V and 7 bases from J, with 13 bases between. Germline V CDR1 and CDR2: MNHNY, SVGAGI (reference sequence). CDR3 amino acids: CASSRGVLNEQFF. DNA of the CDR3: TGTGCCAGCAGCCGCGGGGTCCTAAATGAGCAGTTCTTC.

The chain carries TRBV6-1 and TRBJ2-3; the D gene is possibly TRBD2 (5 bases). Germline V CDR1 and CDR2: MNHNS, SASEGT. This CDR3 is built from 17 residues. The ends were cut back, 2 bases at V and 0 bases at J, with 15 bases in the middle. In DNA form, the CDR3 reads TGTGCCAGCAGTGAAATGGGTAGCGCATCTAGCACAGATACGCAGTATTTT. Translation gives CASSEMGSASSTDTQYF.

The rearrangement uses TRBV5-8 and TRBJ1-1, with no clear D. This CDR3 region has 15 residues. V dropped 4 bases and J dropped 6 bases, with 19 bases sitting between them. Germline V lookup: CDR1 SGHTS, CDR2 YDEGEE. CDR3: CASSGSDGGISEAFF. CDR3 bases: TGTGCCAGCAGCGGATCGGACGGAGGGATTTCTGAAGCTTTCTTT.

The V call is TRBV7-2, the J call TRBJ1-2; 7 bases align to TRBD1. The germline V gene encodes CDR1 SGHTA and CDR2 FQGNSA. The ends lost 5 bases at V and 2 bases at J; junction bases unmatched: 5. This CDR3 is built from 14 residues. The CDR3 loop is CASSPRQGNYGYTF. CDR3 DNA sequence: TGTGCCAGCAGCCCAAGACAGGGAAACTATGGCTACACCTTC.